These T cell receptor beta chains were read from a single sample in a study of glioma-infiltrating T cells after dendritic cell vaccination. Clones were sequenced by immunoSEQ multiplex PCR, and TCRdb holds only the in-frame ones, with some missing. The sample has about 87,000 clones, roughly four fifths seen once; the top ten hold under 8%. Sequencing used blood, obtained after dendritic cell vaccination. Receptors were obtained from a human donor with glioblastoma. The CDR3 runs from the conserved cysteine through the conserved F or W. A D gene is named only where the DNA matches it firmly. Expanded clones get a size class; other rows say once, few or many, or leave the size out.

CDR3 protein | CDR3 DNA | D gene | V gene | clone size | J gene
CASSLDNSNQPQHF | TGTGCCAGCAGTCTGGACAATAGCAATCAGCCCCAGCATTTT | . | TRBV6-5 | . | TRBJ1-5
CASSPRVENYGYTF | TGCGCCAGCAGCCCCAGGGTGGAAAACTATGGCTACACCTTC | . | TRBV5-1 | . | TRBJ1-2
CASSIEPSGYGYTF | TGTGCCAGTAGTATAGAACCCAGCGGCTATGGCTACACCTTC | . | TRBV19 | . | TRBJ1-2
CASSSIGGGSNQPQHF | TGTGCCAGCAGCTCGATAGGCGGGGGAAGCAATCAGCCCCAGCATTTT | . | TRBV7-8 | . | TRBJ1-5
CASSELGTRNTEAFF | TGTGCCAGCAGTGAACTCGGGACAAGGAACACTGAAGCTTTCTTT | . | TRBV2 | . | TRBJ1-1
CASSLGLGNTEAFF | TGTGCCAGCAGCTTGGGGCTAGGGAACACTGAAGCTTTCTTT | . | TRBV5-5 | . | TRBJ1-1
CASSLIDSGGLFF | TGCGCCAGCAGCTTGATAGATTCCGGGGGGCTGTTTTTT | . | TRBV5-1 | . | TRBJ2-2
CASTNLQGAGGEQYF | TGTGCCAGCACCAACCTACAGGGGGCAGGGGGAGAGCAGTACTTC | TRBD1 | TRBV7-6 | . | TRBJ2-7
CASSSTGVAGYTF | TGCGCCAGCAGCTCGACAGGGGTGGCTGGCTACACCTTC | TRBD1 | TRBV5-1 | . | TRBJ1-2
CASSQNSNEQFF | TGCGCCAGCAGCCAAAACAGCAATGAGCAGTTCTTC | . | TRBV4-1 | . | TRBJ2-1
CASSLGGVRGYGYTF | TGTGCCAGCAGCCTAGGGGGGGTTCGGGGCTATGGCTACACCTTC | . | TRBV7-2 | . | TRBJ1-2
CASSSRTGPYEQYF | TGCGCCAGCAGCTCCCGGACAGGGCCCTACGAGCAGTACTTC | TRBD1 | TRBV4-3 | once | TRBJ2-7
CASSLLGDRDQETQYF | TGTGCCAGCAGCTTACTGGGGGACAGGGATCAAGAGACCCAGTACTTC | TRBD1 | TRBV7-2 | . | TRBJ2-5
CASSLVSAQETQYF | TGTGCCAGCAGCTTGGTTAGCGCCCAAGAGACCCAGTACTTC | . | TRBV5-5 | . | TRBJ2-5
CASSQLERSNQPQHF | TGCGCCAGCAGCCAATTGGAGAGGAGCAATCAGCCCCAGCATTTT | . | TRBV4-1 | medium-sized | TRBJ1-5
CASSLRGNTIYF | TGTGCCAGTAGTCTACGAGGAAACACCATATATTTT | . | TRBV19 | . | TRBJ1-3
CASSSWTGENSPLHF | TGTGCCAGCAGCTCATGGACAGGGGAGAATTCACCCCTCCACTTT | TRBD1 | TRBV7-2 | . | TRBJ1-6
CASSLEPQGTNQPQHF | TGTGCCAGCAGCTTAGAACCACAGGGAACCAATCAGCCCCAGCATTTT | . | TRBV7-2 | few | TRBJ1-5
CASSLARDWQETQYF | TGTGCCAGCAGCTTAGCGAGGGACTGGCAAGAGACCCAGTACTTC | . | TRBV7-2 | . | TRBJ2-5
CASSTSDRPLGYTF | TGTGCCAGTAGTACCTCGGACAGGCCTTTGGGCTACACCTTC | TRBD1 | TRBV19 | . | TRBJ1-2
CASSPPTGGPDTQYF | TGTGCCAGCTCACCACCGACAGGGGGGCCAGATACGCAGTATTTT | TRBD1 | TRBV18 | . | TRBJ2-3
CASSNWSGVTTNEKLFF | TGTGCCAGCAGCAATTGGTCAGGGGTAACAACTAATGAAAAACTGTTTTTT | . | TRBV21-1 | . | TRBJ1-4
CASSYSGQSYEQYF | TGTGCCAGCAGTTACTCTGGGCAATCCTACGAGCAGTACTTC | . | TRBV6-5 | . | TRBJ2-7
CASSEAFGGAETQYF | TGTGCCAGCAGTGAAGCCTTCGGGGGGGCGGAGACCCAGTACTTC | TRBD2 | TRBV6-1 | once | TRBJ2-5
CASSFLQGSGNTIYF | TGTGCCAGCAGCTTCCTACAGGGTTCTGGAAACACCATATATTTT | . | TRBV5-4 | few | TRBJ1-3
CASSLGLPPLNTEAFF | TGCGCCAGCAGCCTCGGACTGCCACCTTTGAACACTGAAGCTTTCTTT | . | TRBV4-3 | . | TRBJ1-1
CASSQTSPYNEQFF | TGTGCCAGCAGCCAGACTAGCCCCTACAATGAGCAGTTCTTC | TRBD2 | TRBV14 | . | TRBJ2-1
CASSELRTGGLNSPLHF | TGTGCCAGCAGTGAATTGAGGACAGGGGGTCTCAATTCACCCCTCCACTTT | TRBD1 | TRBV25-1 | . | TRBJ1-6
CASSRTGIAYEQYF | TGTGCCAGCAGCCGAACAGGGATTGCCTACGAGCAGTACTTC | . | TRBV2 | few | TRBJ2-7
CASSEESGEGEQFF | TGTGCCAGCAGTGAAGAGTCGGGGGAGGGTGAGCAGTTCTTC | TRBD2 | TRBV2 | . | TRBJ2-1
CASTPRGQDRSGANVLTF | TGTGCCAGCACCCCTAGGGGACAGGATCGCTCTGGGGCCAACGTCCTGACTTTC | TRBD1 | TRBV2 | . | TRBJ2-6